The 8 T cell receptor beta chains below come from one sample, sequenced in a study of radiotherapy plus CTLA-4 blockade in lung cancer. This table comes from immunoSEQ multiplex PCR, and its TCRdb copy is limited to in-frame clones, with some not included. Altogether roughly 88,000 clones are present, roughly four fifths being singletons, with the ten largest covering around 0.79%. The sequenced sample was peripheral blood, obtained from a patient treated with radiotherapy plus ipilimumab. The receptor set was obtained from a human donor with non-small cell lung cancer who had stable disease on radiotherapy plus ipilimumab.

The chain is built from TRBV4-2 and TRBJ2-5; D not resolved. Germline V gene data show CDR1 as LGHNA and CDR2 as YNFKEQ. The CDR3 runs to 12 residues. V lost 1 base, J lost 5 bases, and 5 bases lay in between. The chain's CDR3 is CASSQGGETQYF. The CDR3, as DNA: TGTGCCAGCAGCCAAGGAGGCGAGACCCAGTACTTC.

The chain has TRBV19 and TRBJ1-1, with D possibly matching TRBD1 (6 bases). Per the germline V gene, CDR1 is LNHDA and CDR2 is SQIVND (reference sequence). V was pared by 7 bases and J by 8 bases, with 14 bases between. The CDR3 runs to 12 residues. The CDR3 DNA is TGTGCCAGTACCCAGGACAGTTCGGAAGCTTTCTTT. Translating it yields CASTQDSSEAFF.

The rearrangement links TRBV2 to TRBJ1-5, with D maybe TRBD1 (6 bases). Germline lookup yields CDR1 SNHLY and CDR2 FYNNEI. Trimming cost V 6 bases and J 2 bases, with 14 bases left between them. The CDR3 loop spans 15 amino acids. The CDR3 spells CASRQGGRGNQPQHF. The CDR3 nucleotides read TGTGCCAGCAGACAAGGGGGAAGGGGCAATCAGCCCCAGCATTTT.

V and J are TRBV5-8 and TRBJ2-7; 10 bases align to TRBD1. Germline assignment: CDR1 SGHTS and CDR2 YDEGEE. Trimming at V came to 0 bases and at J to 3 bases, leaving 3 bases not matched to a gene. This CDR3 region has 15 residues. The CDR3 DNA reads TGTGCCAGCAGCTTGGTGGGACAGGGGATCTACGAGCAGTACTTC. This translates into CASSLVGQGIYEQYF.

The sample holds a few counts of this clone. The chain couples TRBV15 to TRBJ1-2, with D perhaps matching TRBD1 (6 bases). The length of the CDR3 is 13 residues. The V gene's germline CDR1 is LNHNV and CDR2 YYDKDF (reference sequence). Trimming pared 4 bases from V and 6 bases from J, leaving 12 bases between. DNA of the CDR3: TGTGCCACCAGCATCGAGACAGGCGATGGCTACACCTTC. Residues: CATSIETGDGYTF.

The V call is TRBV18, the J call TRBJ1-4; D unresolved. CDR1 and CDR2 (germline): KGHSH, LQKENI. This CDR3 is 14 amino acids long. V dropped 3 bases and J dropped 6 bases, with 11 bases sitting between them. The CDR3 reads CASSPLQRDEKLFF. CDR3 coding DNA: TGTGCCAGCTCACCTCTACAGCGGGATGAAAAACTGTTTTTT. The full variable domain, its missing parts supplied by reference TRBV18 and TRBJ1-4, is NAGVMQNPRHLVRRRGQEARLRCSPMKGHSHVYWYRQLPEEGLKFMVYLQKENIIDESGMPKERFSAEFPKEGPSILRIQQVVRGDSAAYFCASSPLQRDEKLFFGSGTQLSVL.

For this clone: In the same sample, other DNA sequences code for this CDR3. The V call is TRBV6-5, the J call TRBJ2-3; weak D call: TRBD2 (6 bases). Germline values: CDR1 MNHEY, CDR2 SVGAGI. The ends were cut back, 2 bases at V and 3 bases at J, with 12 bases in the middle. This CDR3 has 15 residues. CDR3 in amino acids: CASSYILAGTDTQYF. CDR3 bases: TGTGCCAGCAGTTACATACTAGCCGGGACAGATACGCAGTATTTT.

This sequence joins TRBV28 and TRBJ2-3; 9 nucleotides match TRBD1. This CDR3 comprises 16 residues. Germline CDR1 reads MDHEN; CDR2 reads SYDVKM. The V and J ends lost 5 bases and 8 bases, in that order; junction bases with no gene match: 14. The DNA of the CDR3 is TGTGCCAGCAGTCCCCCGGGACAGGGTTTTTTTGGTACGCAGTATTTT. It yields the protein CASSPPGQGFFGTQYF.